The 30 T cell receptor beta chains listed next were all sequenced from one sample in a study of blood T cell repertoires in COVID-19. Assay: immunoSEQ multiplex PCR; the TCRdb copy retains only in-frame clones and omits some. Among about 320,000 clones listed, 87% were seen once. Source material: PBMCs or T cells enriched from blood (not recorded which). Receptor source: a woman younger than 30 who had recovered from COVID-19.

J is TRBJ2-2 and V is TRBV7-2; 10 nucleotides agree with TRBD1. V trimming: 6 bases; J trimming: 7 bases; junction bases outside the gene matches: 14. Germline V lookup: CDR1 SGHTA, CDR2 FQGNSA. The CDR3 covers 17 residues. The CDR3 reads CASRSTGGGPIIGELFF. In DNA, the CDR3 is TGTGCCAGCAGGTCGACAGGGGGCGGCCCTATCATCGGGGAGCTGTTTTTT.

The J gene is TRBJ2-2, the V gene TRBV6-4, with 9 bases aligning to TRBD1. The germline CDR1 and CDR2 sequences are MRHNA and SNTAGT. This CDR3 is built from 14 residues. Trimming removed 6 bases from V and 4 bases from J; junction bases left unmatched: 3. The CDR3 sequence: CASRVDRGTGELFF. CDR3 in DNA: TGTGCCAGCAGGGTGGACAGGGGCACCGGGGAGCTGTTTTTT.

This chain's CDR3 is CASSAGTGSEKLFF. DNA of the CDR3: TGTGCCAGCTCGGCCGGGACAGGGAGTGAAAAACTGTTTTTT. V is TRBV18 and J is TRBJ1-4, with TRBD1 matching 9 bases. The CDR3 has 14 amino acids. Trimming at V came to 6 bases and at J to 7 bases, leaving 6 bases not matched to a gene. Germline-derived CDR1 and CDR2 are KGHSH and LQKENI.

On this clone itself: A read error may produce the germline difference seen at one junction end. The chain combines TRBV6-2 or TRBV6-3 with TRBJ2-1; TRBD2 matches 8 bases. Germline lookup yields CDR1 MNHEY and CDR2 SVGEGT. The CDR3 runs to 12 residues. In DNA form, the CDR3 reads TGTGCCAGCAGTAACTCGGGGGGGGGCCCGTTCTTC. Translated: CASSNSGGGPFF.

The CDR3 protein is CASSLRSRDRGYEQYF. The CDR3 region has the DNA TGTGCCAGCAGCTTAAGGTCGCGGGACAGGGGCTACGAGCAGTACTTC. The chain joins TRBV11-1 to TRBJ2-7, with 10 bases aligning to TRBD1. The V gene's germline CDR1 is SGHAT and CDR2 FQDESV (reference sequence). The CDR3 is made up of 16 amino acids. Losses at the gene ends were 2 bases for V and 3 bases for J; bases not matched to a gene: 7.

This chain uses TRBV3-1 (or the pseudogene TRBV3-2) with TRBJ1-2; D uncertain. The CDR3 contains 12 residues. Germline values: CDR1 LGHDT, CDR2 YNNKEL (reference sequence). V was trimmed by 2 bases and J by 3 bases, leaving 4 bases between them. CDR3 nucleotide sequence: TGTGCCAGCAGCCAACCTCACTATGGCTACACCTTC. Its protein is CASSQPHYGYTF.

V gene TRBV6-1 combines with J gene TRBJ1-3; D is undetermined. The CDR3 is made up of 14 amino acids. V lost 2 bases and J 2 bases, leaving 7 bases between the germline ends. CDR1 and CDR2 (germline): MNHNS, SASEGT. CDR3: CASSETRTGNTIYF. The CDR3, as DNA: TGTGCCAGCAGTGAAACGAGGACTGGAAACACCATATATTTT.

The chain links TRBV6-2 or TRBV6-3 to TRBJ2-7; D is perhaps TRBD2 (6 bases). V dropped 0 bases and J dropped 6 bases, with 15 bases sitting between them. Per germline, CDR1 MNHEY and CDR2 SVGEGT. CDR3 length: 15 amino acids. The CDR3 region is CASSYSGTAGGEQYF. The CDR3 coding sequence is TGTGCCAGCAGTTACTCCGGGACTGCTGGGGGCGAGCAGTACTTC.

The chain couples TRBV7-4 to TRBJ1-4; D may be TRBD1 (6 bases). The V end lost 5 bases, the J end lost 6 bases, and 13 bases lay between the germline ends. Germline lookup yields CDR1 SGHVT and CDR2 SQSDAQ. This CDR3 region has 14 residues. As DNA, the CDR3 is TGTGCCAGCAGCCCCGGGACAAAGTATGAAAAACTGTTTTTT. It encodes CASSPGTKYEKLFF.

The genes are TRBV5-1 and TRBJ2-7, with unresolved D. Germline lookup yields CDR1 SGHRS and CDR2 YFSETQ. The CDR3 covers 14 residues. V lost 0 bases and J 3 bases, leaving 10 bases between the germline ends. CDR3: CASSLASQVYEQYF. CDR3 nucleotides: TGCGCCAGCAGCTTGGCGTCTCAGGTCTACGAGCAGTACTTC. Based on the CDR3 plus reference TRBV5-1 and TRBJ2-7, the full variable domain is KAGVTQTPRYLIKTRGQQVTLSCSPISGHRSVSWYQQTPGQGLQFLFEYFSETQRNKGNFPGRFSGRQFSNSRSEMNVSTLELGDSALYLCASSLASQVYEQYFGPGTRLTVT.

This chain connects TRBV4-3 to TRBJ2-3, with D possibly being TRBD2 (5 bases). V was trimmed by 2 bases and J by 6 bases, leaving 12 bases between them. Germline-derived CDR1 and CDR2 are LGHNA and YSLEER. The CDR3 spans 14 residues. CDR3 loop: CASSQTSGLDTQYF. CDR3 sequence (DNA): TGCGCCAGCAGCCAAACGTCGGGGTTGGATACGCAGTATTTT.

A few counts support this clone. The V call is TRBV19, the J call TRBJ1-2; 7 bases align to TRBD1. V was pared by 6 bases and J by 4 bases, with 11 bases of the junction left unmatched. The CDR3 extends over 15 amino acids. CDR1 and CDR2 (germline): LNHDA, SQIVND (reference sequence). The CDR3 bases are TGTGCCAGTAGCCAAGGACAGGCGGAGTTCTATGGCTACACCTTC. This gives the protein CASSQGQAEFYGYTF.

The rearrangement uses TRBV19 and TRBJ1-3, with a possible D match to TRBD1 (6 bases). V was cut by 7 bases and J by 0 bases, with 13 bases left in between. Germline loops: CDR1 LNHDA, CDR2 SQIVND (reference sequence). This CDR3 contains 15 residues. The CDR3 DNA reads as TGTGCCAGTACCTTGGACAGAAACTCTGGAAACACCATATATTTT. It specifies CASTLDRNSGNTIYF. Filled out from reference TRBV19 and TRBJ1-3, the complete variable domain reads DGGITQSPKYLFRKEGQNVTLSCEQNLNHDAMYWYRQDPGQGLRLIYYSQIVNDFQKGDIAEGYSVSREKKESFPLTVTSAQKNPTAFYLCASTLDRNSGNTIYFGEGSWLTVV.

V gene TRBV25-1 combines with J gene TRBJ1-1, with TRBD1 as a possible D gene (5 bases). There are 12 residues in the CDR3. V shed 7 bases and J shed 7 bases, with 13 bases lying between them. Germline lookup yields CDR1 MGHDK and CDR2 SYGVNS. In DNA, the CDR3 is TGTGCCAGCACCCCCGGAGGGGTTGAAGCTTTCTTT. Translating gives CASTPGGVEAFF.

This chain links TRBV18 with TRBJ1-5; weak D call: TRBD1 (5 bases). The germline V and J ends were trimmed by 4 bases and 5 bases, with 12 bases remaining between them. The CDR3 sequence is 14 residues long. Germline-derived CDR1 and CDR2 are KGHSH and LQKENI. The CDR3 DNA follows: TGTGCCAGCTCACAGCTCCGGGGGGATCAGCCCCAGCATTTT. Translated, it gives CASSQLRGDQPQHF.

This rearrangement joins TRBV7-2 to TRBJ1-6; D is uncertain. V gave up 6 bases and J gave up 9 bases, with 15 bases separating them. There are 14 residues in the CDR3. Germline-derived CDR1 and CDR2 are SGHTA and FQGNSA. The CDR3 is CASSAAQAGSPLHF. The CDR3 region has the DNA TGTGCCAGCAGTGCGGCACAAGCGGGTTCACCCCTCCACTTT.

This clone was recorded once. The chain joins TRBV24-1 to TRBJ1-5; 9 bases match TRBD1. CDR3 length: 14 amino acids. CDR1 KGHDR and CDR2 SFDVKD come from the germline V gene. V was pared by 3 bases and J by 7 bases, with 3 bases of the junction left unmatched. The CDR3: CATSDGTGLQPQHF. The CDR3 DNA reads TGTGCCACCAGTGATGGGACAGGGTTGCAGCCCCAGCATTTT.

This chain uses TRBV2 with TRBJ1-3, with D tentatively TRBD1 (6 bases). Germline CDR1 and CDR2: SNHLY and FYNNEI. V was clipped by 6 bases and J by 4 bases, with 16 bases between them. The CDR3 totals 15 residues. The CDR3 protein is CASSSGRGIGNTIYF. CDR3 sequence (DNA): TGTGCCAGCAGCTCTGGGAGGGGGATCGGAAACACCATATATTTT.

This rearrangement joins TRBV28 to TRBJ1-2, with D unresolved. V was pared by 2 bases and J by 8 bases, with 12 bases between. Germline loops: CDR1 MDHEN, CDR2 SYDVKM. The CDR3 covers 13 residues. Here the CDR3 reads CASSLLGGYGYTF. The DNA for the CDR3 is TGTGCCAGCAGTTTACTCGGCGGGTACGGCTACACCTTC.

The CDR3 spells CASSEIRQPTGIYGYTF. The CDR3 region has the DNA TGTGCCAGCAGTGAAATAAGGCAGCCTACGGGGATATATGGCTACACCTTC. This chain links TRBV6-1 with TRBJ1-2; D uncertain. Germline loops: CDR1 MNHNS, CDR2 SASEGT. CDR3 length: 17 residues. The V and J ends lost 2 bases and 5 bases respectively, with 21 bases between them.

This chain connects TRBV28 to TRBJ2-5; 10 positions match TRBD2. This CDR3 is built from 16 residues. After removal of 5 bases from V and 4 bases from J, the junction contained 10 bases not matched to a gene. The V gene's germline CDR1 is MDHEN and CDR2 SYDVKM. CDR3 nucleotide sequence: TGTGCCAGCAGTGAGCTTACTAGCGGGAAGGTAGAGACCCAGTACTTC. It encodes CASSELTSGKVETQYF.

The rearrangement uses TRBV30 and TRBJ1-1, with TRBD1 matching over 9 bases. V was clipped by 2 bases and J by 0 bases; unmatched bases: 7. The CDR3 contains 16 residues. CDR1 is GTSNPN, CDR2 SVGIG, per germline (reference sequence). Here the CDR3 reads CAWSRGQGFMNTEAFF. The CDR3 region has the DNA TGTGCCTGGAGTCGGGGACAGGGCTTCATGAACACTGAAGCTTTCTTT.

This chain joins TRBV9 and TRBJ2-2; perhaps TRBD2 as D (5 bases). This CDR3 spans 14 amino acids. In germline, CDR1 is SGDLS, CDR2 YYNGEE. The germline V and J ends were trimmed by 4 bases and 6 bases, with 13 bases remaining between them. The CDR3 DNA follows: TGTGCCAGCAGCCCCTTCTTGGAGGCCGGGGAGCTGTTTTTT. Protein sequence: CASSPFLEAGELFF.

The sample holds one count of this clone. This chain links TRBV6-5 with TRBJ1-3; no definite D call. Germline V lookup: CDR1 MNHEY, CDR2 SVGAGI. This CDR3 spans 12 amino acids. The V end lost 7 bases, the J end lost 1 base, and 5 bases lay between the germline ends. In DNA, the CDR3 is TGTGCCAGCACCACTTCTGGAAACACCATATATTTT. The encoded protein is CASTTSGNTIYF.

This chain uses TRBV11-1 with TRBJ1-2; 10 bases are a match to TRBD1. V was clipped by 5 bases and J by 8 bases; unmatched bases: 11. The CDR3 totals 15 residues. Germline V lookup: CDR1 SGHAT, CDR2 FQDESV (reference sequence). In DNA, the CDR3 is TGTGCCAGCAGCACCCCGGACAGGGGGTCGGGAGGCTACACCTTC. Residues: CASSTPDRGSGGYTF.

This clone was seen ten or more times. The sample carries other DNA sequences with the same CDR3. For the CDR3, the DNA is TGCAGCGGACAGGGACAAGAGACCCAGTACTTC. Residues: CSGQGQETQYF. This chain connects TRBV20-1 to TRBJ2-5, with 8 nucleotides matching TRBD1. CDR3 length: 11 residues. The germline V gene encodes CDR1 DFQATT and CDR2 SNEGSKA (reference sequence).

V usage is TRBV29-1 and J usage is TRBJ1-5; a possible D gene is TRBD1 (5 bases). In germline, CDR1 is SQVTM, CDR2 ANQGSEA. With 0 bases removed from V and 4 bases from J, the gap between germline ends came to 22 bases. The CDR3 is made up of 18 amino acids. The CDR3, as DNA: TGCAGCGTTGAAGATGACTTCTCAGGGATCTGGATAAATCAGCCCCAGCATTTT. Protein sequence: CSVEDDFSGIWINQPQHF.

V gene TRBV29-1 combines with J gene TRBJ1-2; D is perhaps TRBD1 (6 bases). The CDR3 sequence is 15 residues long. Germline loops: CDR1 SQVTM, CDR2 ANQGSEA. Deletions cut 7 bases from V and 1 base from J, with 19 bases between. The CDR3 nucleotides are TGCAGCGCCCGGACAGACACTACTCTTAACTATGGCTACACCTTC. It encodes CSARTDTTLNYGYTF.

The J gene is TRBJ1-1, the V gene TRBV6-5; D might be TRBD1 (6 bases). The germline V gene encodes CDR1 MNHEY and CDR2 SVGAGI. The CDR3 covers 14 residues. The V and J ends lost 5 bases and 4 bases respectively, with 14 bases between them. Here the CDR3 reads CASSPWTVTTEAFF. The DNA for the CDR3 is TGTGCCAGCAGTCCCTGGACAGTGACCACTGAAGCTTTCTTT.

The V gene is TRBV4-2, the J gene TRBJ2-3; 11 bases agree with TRBD2. CDR1 and CDR2 from the germline V gene are LGHNA and YNFKEQ. This CDR3 comprises 18 residues. The V gene end was trimmed by 1 base and the J gene end by 4 bases; junction bases not matched to a gene: 10. In DNA form, the CDR3 reads TGTGCCAGCAGCCAAGTTACTAGCGGGAGTTTGGGGCCAGATACGCAGTATTTT. Its translation is CASSQVTSGSLGPDTQYF.